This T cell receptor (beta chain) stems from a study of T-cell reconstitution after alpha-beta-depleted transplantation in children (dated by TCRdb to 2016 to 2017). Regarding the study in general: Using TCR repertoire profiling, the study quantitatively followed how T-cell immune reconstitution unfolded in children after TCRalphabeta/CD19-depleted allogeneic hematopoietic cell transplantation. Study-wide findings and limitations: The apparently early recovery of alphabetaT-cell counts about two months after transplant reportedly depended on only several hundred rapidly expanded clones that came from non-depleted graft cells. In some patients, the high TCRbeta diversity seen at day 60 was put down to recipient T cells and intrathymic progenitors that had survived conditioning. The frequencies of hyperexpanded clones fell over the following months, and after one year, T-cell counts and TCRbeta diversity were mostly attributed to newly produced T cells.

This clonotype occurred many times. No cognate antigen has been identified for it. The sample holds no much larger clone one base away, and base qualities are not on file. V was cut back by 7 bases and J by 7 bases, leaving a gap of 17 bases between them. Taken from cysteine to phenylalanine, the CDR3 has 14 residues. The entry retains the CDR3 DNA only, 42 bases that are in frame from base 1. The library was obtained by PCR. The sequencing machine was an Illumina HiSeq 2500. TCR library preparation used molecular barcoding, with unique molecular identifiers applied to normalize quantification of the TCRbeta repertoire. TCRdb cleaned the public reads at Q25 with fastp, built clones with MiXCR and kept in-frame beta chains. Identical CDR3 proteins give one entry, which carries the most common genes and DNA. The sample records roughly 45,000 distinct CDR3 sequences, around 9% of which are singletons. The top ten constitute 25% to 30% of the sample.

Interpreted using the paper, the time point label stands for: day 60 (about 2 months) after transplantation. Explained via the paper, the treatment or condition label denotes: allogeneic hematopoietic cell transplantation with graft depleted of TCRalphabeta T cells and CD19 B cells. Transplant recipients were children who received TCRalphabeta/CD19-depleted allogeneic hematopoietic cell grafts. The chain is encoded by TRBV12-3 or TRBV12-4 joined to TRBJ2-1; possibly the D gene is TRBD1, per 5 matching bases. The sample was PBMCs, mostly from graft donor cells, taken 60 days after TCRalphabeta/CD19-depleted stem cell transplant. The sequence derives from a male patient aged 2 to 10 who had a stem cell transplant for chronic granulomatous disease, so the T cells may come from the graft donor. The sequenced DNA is TGTGCCAGCACCCGTGGGGCAGGGCGGAATGAGCAGTTCTTC. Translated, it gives CASTRGAGRNEQFF.